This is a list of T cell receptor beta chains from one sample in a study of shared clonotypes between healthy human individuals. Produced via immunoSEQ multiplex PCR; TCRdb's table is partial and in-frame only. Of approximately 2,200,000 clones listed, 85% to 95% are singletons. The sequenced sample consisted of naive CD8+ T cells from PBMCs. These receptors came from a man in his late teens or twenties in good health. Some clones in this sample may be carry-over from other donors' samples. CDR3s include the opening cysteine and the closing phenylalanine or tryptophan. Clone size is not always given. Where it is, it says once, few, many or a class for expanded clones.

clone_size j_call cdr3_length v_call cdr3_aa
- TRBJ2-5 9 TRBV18 CASSLPRYF
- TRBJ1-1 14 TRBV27 CASSRGTGDYEAFF
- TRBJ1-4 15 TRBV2 CASSEGGGIPEKLFF
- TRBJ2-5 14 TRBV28 CASSSHDSGETQYF
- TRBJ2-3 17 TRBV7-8 CASSLERTGGRSDTQYF
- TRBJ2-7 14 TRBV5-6 CASSLFSSTNEQYF
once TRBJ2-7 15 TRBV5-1 CASSLGGLARNEQYF
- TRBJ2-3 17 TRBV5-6 CASSLVSSGPITDTQYF
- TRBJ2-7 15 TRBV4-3 CASSQEGSGVYEQYF
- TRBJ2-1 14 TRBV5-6 CASSWGSSYNEQFF
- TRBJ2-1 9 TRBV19 CAMPIGQFF
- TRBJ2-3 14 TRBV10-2 CATNPRGLTDTQYF
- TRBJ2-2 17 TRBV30 CAWNGWEGYGTSGELFF
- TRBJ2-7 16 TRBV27 CASSPSSGESSYEQYF
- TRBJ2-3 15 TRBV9 CASSSSGTETDTQYF
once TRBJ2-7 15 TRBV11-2 CASSGGSGRAYEQYF
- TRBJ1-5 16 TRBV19 CASSIDLEGSYQPQHF
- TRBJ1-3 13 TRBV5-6 CASSLAGGNTIYF
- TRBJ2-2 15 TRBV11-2 CASSPWEWHAGELFF
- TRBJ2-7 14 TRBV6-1 CASSVSRGNYEQYF
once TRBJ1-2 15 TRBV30 CAWSASSRANYGYTF
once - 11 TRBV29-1 CSVDRGYEQYF
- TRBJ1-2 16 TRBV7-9 CASSFGTGGAGYGYTF
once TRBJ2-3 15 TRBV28 CACGSTRQRTDTQYF
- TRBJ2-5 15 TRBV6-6 CASSYSSPGVETQYF
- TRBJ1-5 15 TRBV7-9 CASSFTGTENQPQHF
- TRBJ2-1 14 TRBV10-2 CASSEGGTYNEQFF
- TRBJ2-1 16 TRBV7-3 CASSLMAGVSYNEQFF
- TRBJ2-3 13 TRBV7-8 CASSPLLQDTQYF
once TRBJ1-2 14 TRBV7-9 CASSSTRGTHGYTF
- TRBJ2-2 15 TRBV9 CASSVKGWNTGELFF
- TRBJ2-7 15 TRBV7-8 CASSLATSGGYEQYF
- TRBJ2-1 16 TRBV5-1 CASSLVLAGGMGEQFF
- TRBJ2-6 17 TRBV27 CASSLYRPGSGANVLTF
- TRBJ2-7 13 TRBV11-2 CASSLGRAYEQYF
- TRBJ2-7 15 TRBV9 CASSVRGQGVNEQYF
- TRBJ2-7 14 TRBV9 CASSVGSGSYEQYF
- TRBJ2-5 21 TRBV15 CATKRTGGAGSPWLFSETQYF
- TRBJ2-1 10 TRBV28 CASSFYEQFF
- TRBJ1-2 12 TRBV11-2 CASSLVGDGYTF
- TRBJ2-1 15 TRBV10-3 CAIRPDGTSYNEQFF
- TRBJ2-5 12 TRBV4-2 CASSQERETQYF
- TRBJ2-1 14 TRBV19 CASSIGGSYNEQFF
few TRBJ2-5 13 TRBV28 CASSLSGWETQYF
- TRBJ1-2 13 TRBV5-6 CASSLGQGYDYTF
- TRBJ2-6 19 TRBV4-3 CASSQSRTGWGSGANVLTF
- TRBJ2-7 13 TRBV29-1 CSVATGGLYEQYF
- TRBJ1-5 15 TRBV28 CASSLVLGGNQPQHF
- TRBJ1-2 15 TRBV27 CASSPGTGLSYGYTF
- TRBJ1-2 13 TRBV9 CASSVTRGGGYTF
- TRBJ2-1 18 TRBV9 CASSVTPPTSGFYNEQFF
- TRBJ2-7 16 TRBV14 CASSQDPLEGSYEQYF
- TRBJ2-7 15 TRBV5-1 CASSEEPGRVYEQYF
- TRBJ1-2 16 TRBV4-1 CASSQDKVASNYGYTF
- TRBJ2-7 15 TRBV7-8 CASSFGLAMVYEQYF
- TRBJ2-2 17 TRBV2 CASSELSGASNTGELFF